The TCR beta chain under discussion was sequenced for a study of early T cells in non-severe SARS-CoV-2 infection. Ten or more counts support this clonotype. V shed 5 bases and J shed 0 bases, with 16 bases lying between them. The germline V gene has CDR1 MDHEN and CDR2 SYDVKM. This CDR3 contains 16 residues. TCRdb processed the 5' RACE reads anew with MiXCR; each CDR3 protein has one entry. The repertoire includes some 71,000 distinct CDR3 sequences, 9% to 10% of them detected once, and 15% to 17% sits in the top ten. The sequence was collected from an adult who was a healthcare worker with PCR-confirmed SARS-CoV-2 infection or an uninfected control (not recorded which). This specimen consisted of whole blood, obtained at baseline. This chain uses TRBV28 with TRBJ1-2; D may be TRBD1 (6 bases). The CDR3 bases are TGTGCCAGCAGTCCGGGGGGCAGACTTTCTAACTATGGCTACACCTTC. The encoded protein is CASSPGGRLSNYGYTF.